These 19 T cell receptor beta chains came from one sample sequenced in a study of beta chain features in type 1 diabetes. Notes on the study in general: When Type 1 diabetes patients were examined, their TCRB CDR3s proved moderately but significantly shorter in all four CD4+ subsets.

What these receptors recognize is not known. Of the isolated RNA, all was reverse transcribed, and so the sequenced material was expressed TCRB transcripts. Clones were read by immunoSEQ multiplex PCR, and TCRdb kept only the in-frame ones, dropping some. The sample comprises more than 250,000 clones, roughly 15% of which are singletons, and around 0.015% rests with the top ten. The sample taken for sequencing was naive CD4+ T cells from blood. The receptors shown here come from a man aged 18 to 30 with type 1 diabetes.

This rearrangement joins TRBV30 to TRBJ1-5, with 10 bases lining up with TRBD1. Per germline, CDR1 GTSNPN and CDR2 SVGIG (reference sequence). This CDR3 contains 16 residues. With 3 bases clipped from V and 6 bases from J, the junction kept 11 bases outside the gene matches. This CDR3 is CAWRRYGTGDSQPQHF. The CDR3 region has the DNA TGTGCCTGGAGGAGATACGGGACAGGGGACTCTCAGCCCCAGCATTTT.

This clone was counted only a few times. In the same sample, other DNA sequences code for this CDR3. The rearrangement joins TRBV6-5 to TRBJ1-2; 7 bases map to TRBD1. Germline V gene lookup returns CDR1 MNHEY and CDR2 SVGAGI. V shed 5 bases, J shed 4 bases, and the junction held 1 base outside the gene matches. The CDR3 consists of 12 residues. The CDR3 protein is CASSRDSYGYTF. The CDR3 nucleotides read TGTGCCAGCAGTAGGGACAGCTATGGCTACACCTTC.

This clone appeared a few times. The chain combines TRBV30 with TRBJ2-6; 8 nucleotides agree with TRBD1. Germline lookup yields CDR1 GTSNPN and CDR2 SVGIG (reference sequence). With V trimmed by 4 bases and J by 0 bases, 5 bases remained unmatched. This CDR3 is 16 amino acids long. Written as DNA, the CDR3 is TGTGCCTGGAACAGGGGGACCAGCTCTGGGGCCAACGTCCTGACTTTC. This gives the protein CAWNRGTSSGANVLTF.

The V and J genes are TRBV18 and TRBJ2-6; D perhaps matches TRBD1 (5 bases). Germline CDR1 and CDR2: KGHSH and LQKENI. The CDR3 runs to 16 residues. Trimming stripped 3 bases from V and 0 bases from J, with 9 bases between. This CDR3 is CASSPQGGSGANVLTF. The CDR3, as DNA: TGTGCCAGCTCACCTCAGGGCGGCTCTGGGGCCAACGTCCTGACTTTC.

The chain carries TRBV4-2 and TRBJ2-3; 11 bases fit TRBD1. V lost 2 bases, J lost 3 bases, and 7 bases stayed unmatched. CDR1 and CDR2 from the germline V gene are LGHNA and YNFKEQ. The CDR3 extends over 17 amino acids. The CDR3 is CASSQTADRGRTDTQYF. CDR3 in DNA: TGTGCCAGCAGCCAAACCGCGGACAGGGGGCGAACAGATACGCAGTATTTT.

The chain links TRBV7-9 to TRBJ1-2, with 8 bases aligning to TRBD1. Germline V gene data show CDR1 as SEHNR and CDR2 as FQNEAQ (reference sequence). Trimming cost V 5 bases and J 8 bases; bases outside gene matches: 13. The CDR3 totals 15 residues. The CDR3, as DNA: TGTGCCAGCAGCAAAGGACAGGGTCTATCTGAAGGCTACACCTTC. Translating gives CASSKGQGLSEGYTF.

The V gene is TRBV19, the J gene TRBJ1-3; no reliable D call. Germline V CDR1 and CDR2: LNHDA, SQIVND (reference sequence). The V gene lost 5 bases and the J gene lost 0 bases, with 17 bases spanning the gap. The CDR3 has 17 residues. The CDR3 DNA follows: TGTGCCAGTAGTCCGTCAACTCCCCATTCCTCTGGAAACACCATATATTTT. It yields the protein CASSPSTPHSSGNTIYF.

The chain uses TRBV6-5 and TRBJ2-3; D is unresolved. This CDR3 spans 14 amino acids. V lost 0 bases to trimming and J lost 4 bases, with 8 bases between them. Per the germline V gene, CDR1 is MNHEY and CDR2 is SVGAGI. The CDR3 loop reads CASSYSNQADTQYF. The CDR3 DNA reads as TGTGCCAGCAGTTACTCGAACCAGGCAGATACGCAGTATTTT.

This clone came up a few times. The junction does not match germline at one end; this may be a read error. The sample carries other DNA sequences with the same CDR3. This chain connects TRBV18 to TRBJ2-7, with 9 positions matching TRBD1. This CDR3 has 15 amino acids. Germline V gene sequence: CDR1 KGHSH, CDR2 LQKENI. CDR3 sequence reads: CASSPGTGFSYEQYF. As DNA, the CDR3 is TGTGCCAGCTCACCCGGGACAGGGTTTTCCTATGAGCAGTACTTC.

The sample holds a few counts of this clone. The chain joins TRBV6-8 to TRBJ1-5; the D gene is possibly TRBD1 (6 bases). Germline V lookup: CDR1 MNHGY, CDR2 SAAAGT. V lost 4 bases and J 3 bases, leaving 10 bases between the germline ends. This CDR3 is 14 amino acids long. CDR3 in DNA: TGTGCCAGCAGTTGGACAGCTTCCAATCAGCCCCAGCATTTT. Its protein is CASSWTASNQPQHF.

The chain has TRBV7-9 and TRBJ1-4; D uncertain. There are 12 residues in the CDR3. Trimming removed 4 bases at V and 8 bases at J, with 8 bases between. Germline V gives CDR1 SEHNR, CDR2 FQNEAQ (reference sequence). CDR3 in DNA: TGTGCCAGCAGCTCAGGTCGGGAAAAACTGTTTTTT. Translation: CASSSGREKLFF.

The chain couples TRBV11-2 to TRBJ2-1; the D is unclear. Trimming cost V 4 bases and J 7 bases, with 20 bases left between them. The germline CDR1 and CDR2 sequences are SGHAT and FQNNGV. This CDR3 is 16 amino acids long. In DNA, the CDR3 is TGTGCCAGCAGCTCCCCCACCTGGCAGGCCAGGAATGAGCAGTTCTTC. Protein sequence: CASSSPTWQARNEQFF.

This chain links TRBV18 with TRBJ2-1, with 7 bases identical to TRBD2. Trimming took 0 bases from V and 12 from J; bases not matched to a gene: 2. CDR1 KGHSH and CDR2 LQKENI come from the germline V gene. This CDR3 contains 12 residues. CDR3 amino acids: CASSPPSGGQFF. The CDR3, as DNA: TGTGCCAGCTCACCACCGTCGGGAGGGCAGTTCTTC.

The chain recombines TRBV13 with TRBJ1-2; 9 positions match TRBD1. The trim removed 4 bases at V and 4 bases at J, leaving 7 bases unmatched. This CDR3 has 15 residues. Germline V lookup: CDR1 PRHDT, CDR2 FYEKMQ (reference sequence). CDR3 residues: CASSSRDRAPYGYTF. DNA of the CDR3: TGTGCCAGCAGCTCGCGGGACAGGGCGCCCTATGGCTACACCTTC.

The CDR3 here is CASAGYLASEQYF. The CDR3 DNA reads TGTGCCTCAGCAGGGTACCTTGCCTCCGAGCAGTACTTC. The J gene is TRBJ2-7, the V gene TRBV30; tentatively, D is TRBD1 (5 bases). V lost 7 bases and J 6 bases, leaving 19 bases between the germline ends. This CDR3 is 13 amino acids long. Germline V lookup: CDR1 GTSNPN, CDR2 SVGIG (reference sequence).

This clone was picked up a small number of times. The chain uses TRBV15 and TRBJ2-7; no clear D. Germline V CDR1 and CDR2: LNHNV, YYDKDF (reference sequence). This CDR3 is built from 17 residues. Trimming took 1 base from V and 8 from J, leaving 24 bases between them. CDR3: CATSRVLFRDTPTKQYF. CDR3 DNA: TGTGCCACCAGCAGAGTTTTGTTTAGAGACACACCTACGAAGCAGTACTTC.

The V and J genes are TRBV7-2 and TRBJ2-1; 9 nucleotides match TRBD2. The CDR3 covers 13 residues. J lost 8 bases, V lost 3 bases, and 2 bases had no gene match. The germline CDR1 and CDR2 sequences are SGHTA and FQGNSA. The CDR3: CASSFSGGDEQFF. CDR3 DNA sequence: TGTGCCAGCAGCTTTAGCGGGGGAGATGAGCAGTTCTTC.

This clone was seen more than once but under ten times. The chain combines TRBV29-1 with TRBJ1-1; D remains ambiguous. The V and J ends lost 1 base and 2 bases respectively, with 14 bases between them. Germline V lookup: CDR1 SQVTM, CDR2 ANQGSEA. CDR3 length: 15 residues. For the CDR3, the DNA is TGCAGCGTTGAAGGCCGCCTAGTCGCAAACACTGAAGCTTTCTTT. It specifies CSVEGRLVANTEAFF.

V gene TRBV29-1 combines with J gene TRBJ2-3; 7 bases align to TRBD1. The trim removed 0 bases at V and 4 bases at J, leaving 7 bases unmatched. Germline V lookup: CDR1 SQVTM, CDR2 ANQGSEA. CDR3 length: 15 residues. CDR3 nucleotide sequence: TGCAGCGTTGAAGATTACGGACAGGCCCCAGATACGCAGTATTTT. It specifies CSVEDYGQAPDTQYF.